This TCR beta chain originates from a study of blood T cell repertoires in COVID-19. Study-level background: COVID-19 samples collected from the United States, Italy and Spain covered acute and convalescent phases. Sources were T cells, B-cell-depleted T cells, or PBMCs; the material itself was cDNA or gDNA.

CDR1 is SGHAT, CDR2 FQNNGV, per germline. The V end lost 6 bases, the J end lost 4 bases, and 10 bases lay between the germline ends. This CDR3 is built from 12 residues. In the source study's methods: The authors estimated nucleated cell counts from reference gene primer amplification. Sequenced by immunoSEQ multiplex PCR; TCRdb stores in-frame clones only, minus some. Clone size and the V and J calls come from that table; the DNA yielded D and trimming. Found here are 87,000 or so clones, about nine tenths of them singletons; the top ten hold about 2.9%. The sequencing input was peripheral blood. The chain carries TRBV11-2 and TRBJ2-7; tentatively, D is TRBD1 (5 bases). The clonotype was recovered from a woman in her fifties or sixties with active or convalescent COVID-19. The CDR3 bases are TGTGCCAGCAGTTCCCAGGGTTACGAGCAGTACTTC. This codes for CASSSQGYEQYF.